The TCR beta chain under discussion was sequenced for a study of T cells after yellow fever vaccination. Study results and caveats: Boosting was followed by the reappearance of most primary-vaccination clones (approximately 95% CD4, about 88% CD8).

5'RACE template switching generated TCR cDNA, adding a universal primer site and UMIs. TCRdb reprocessed the 5' RACE reads via MiXCR and lists one record per CDR3 protein. Of under 95,000 distinct CDR3 sequences in the sample, around 7.7% were seen once. Remarks on this clonotype: The antigen is unknown.

With 8 bases clipped from V and 2 bases from J, the junction kept 5 bases outside the gene matches. The CDR3 has 14 amino acids. Looked up from germline, CDR1 is LNHNV and CDR2 is YYDKDF (reference sequence). The origin of this receptor is a man between 18 and 35 years old who received the YFV17D yellow fever vaccine. The rearrangement links TRBV15 to TRBJ2-1; 8 bases line up with TRBD2. The source was CD8+ T cells sorted from PBMCs, collected 9 to 11 days after the first yellow fever vaccination. The DNA for the CDR3 is TGTGCCACCTCCCAAGCGGGGGCCTACAATGAGCAGTTCTTC. Protein product: CATSQAGAYNEQFF.